The clone carrying this T cell receptor beta chain came up once. This record belongs to a study of blood T cell repertoires in COVID-19. Clones were read by immunoSEQ multiplex PCR, and TCRdb kept only the in-frame ones, dropping some. The sample has more than 20,000 clones; approximately 86% are singletons. This receptor was taken from a man aged 50-59 years with active COVID-19. The sequencing input was peripheral blood.

CDR3 amino acids: CASSPRQDPRQFF. CDR3 coding DNA: TGTGCCAGCTCACCGAGACAGGACCCTAGGCAGTTCTTC. This chain joins TRBV18 and TRBJ2-1; a weak D match, TRBD1 (6 bases). The germline V and J ends were trimmed by 3 bases and 12 bases, with 15 bases remaining between them. The germline V gene encodes CDR1 KGHSH and CDR2 LQKENI. The CDR3 has 13 amino acids.